The entry below gives a single T cell receptor (beta chain) sequence along with its context. This specimen belongs to a study of T cell repertoires in cytomegalovirus infection. TCRdb itself ran the reads through MiXCR, one entry per CDR3 protein. Of 150,000 to 200,000 distinct CDR3 sequences listed, around an eighth are singletons. From germline, CDR1 is SGHNT and CDR2 YYREEE (reference sequence). This CDR3 has 14 residues. Trimming shortened V by 4 bases and J by 4 bases, and 15 bases separated the two germline ends. This rearrangement joins TRBV5-4 to TRBJ2-7; D is possibly TRBD1 (7 bases). Source material: PBMCs. The TCR was taken from a human donor in good health (CMV status not recorded). Some clones in this sample may be carry-over from other donors' samples. The CDR3 DNA follows: TGTGCCAGCAGCCCCTCAGGGGGGCGTTACGAGCAGTACTTC. Its translation: CASSPSGGRYEQYF. The full variable domain, completed using reference TRBV5-4 and TRBJ2-7, is ETGVTQSPTHLIKTRGQQVTLRCSSQSGHNTVSWYQQALGQGPQFIFQYYREEENGRGNFPPRFSGLQFPNYSSELNVNALELDDSALYLCASSPSGGRYEQYFGPGTRLTVT.